The 2 T cell receptor beta chains below all came from one sample that was sequenced in a study of blood T cells in healthy people across ages. Using a J-beta primer mix together with a sample-barcoded 5' primer, a second PCR was run for about 6 to 11 cycles. TCRdb called the 5' RACE reads again in MiXCR, with one record for every CDR3 protein. The sample lists more than 1.4 million distinct CDR3 sequences, roughly 40% seen once, with around 8% in the top ten. The sample comprised blood. The receptor source for this set is a young woman in good health.

CDR3 nucleotide sequence: TGTGCCAGCAGCGGACCCCACCGGACGGCGAGGAACACTGAAGCTTTCTTT. Protein sequence: CASSGPHRTARNTEAFF. The rearrangement joins TRBV2 to TRBJ1-1; D is uncertain. Trimming pared 6 bases from V and 1 base from J, leaving 21 bases between. Germline CDR1 reads SNHLY; CDR2 reads FYNNEI. The CDR3 contains 17 residues.

This clonotype was counted only a few times. The chain employs TRBV5-1 and TRBJ2-3; 8 bases map to TRBD1. Germline V gene sequence: CDR1 SGHRS, CDR2 YFSETQ. V lost 0 bases to trimming and J lost 2 bases; unmatched junction nucleotides: 8. The CDR3 covers 17 residues. CDR3 bases: TGCGCCAGCAGCTTGGGCTCCCGGACAGGGTCCACAGATACGCAGTATTTT. It yields the protein CASSLGSRTGSTDTQYF.